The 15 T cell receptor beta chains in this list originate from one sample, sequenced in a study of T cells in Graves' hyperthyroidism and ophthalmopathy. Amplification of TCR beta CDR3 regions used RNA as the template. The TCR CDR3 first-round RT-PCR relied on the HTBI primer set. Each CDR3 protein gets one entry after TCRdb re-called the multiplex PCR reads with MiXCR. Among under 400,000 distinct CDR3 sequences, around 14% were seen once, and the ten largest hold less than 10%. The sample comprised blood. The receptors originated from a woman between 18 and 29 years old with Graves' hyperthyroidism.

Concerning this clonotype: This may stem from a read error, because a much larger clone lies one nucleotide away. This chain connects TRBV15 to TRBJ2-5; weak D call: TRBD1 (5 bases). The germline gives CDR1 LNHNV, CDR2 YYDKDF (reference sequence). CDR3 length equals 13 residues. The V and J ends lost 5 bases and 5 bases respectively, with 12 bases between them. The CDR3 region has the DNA TGTGCCACCAGCGGGGCCAGGGTGGAGACCCAGTACTTC. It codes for CATSGARVETQYF.

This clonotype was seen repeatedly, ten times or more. The CDR3 is CASSLVAGGILGTQYF. The CDR3 coding sequence is TGTGCCAGCAGCTTAGTGGCAGGTGGGATCCTTGGTACGCAGTATTTT. The chain recombines TRBV7-2 with TRBJ2-3; D is undetermined. The CDR3 is made up of 16 amino acids. CDR1 SGHTA and CDR2 FQGNSA come from the germline V gene. Trimming shortened V by 1 base and J by 8 bases, and 19 bases separated the two germline ends.

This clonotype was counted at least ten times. CDR3: CASRVATFSEQYF. CDR3 bases: TGTGCCAGCAGGGTAGCGACCTTTTCGGAGCAGTACTTC. V is TRBV2 and J is TRBJ2-7; D is possibly TRBD2 (5 bases). The V gene's germline CDR1 is SNHLY and CDR2 FYNNEI. The length of the CDR3 is 13 residues. The V gene lost 6 bases and the J gene lost 7 bases, with 16 bases spanning the gap.

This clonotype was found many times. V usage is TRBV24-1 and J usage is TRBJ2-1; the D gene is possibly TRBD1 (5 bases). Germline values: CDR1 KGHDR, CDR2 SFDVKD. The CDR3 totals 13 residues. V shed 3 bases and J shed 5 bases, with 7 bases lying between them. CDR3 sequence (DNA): TGTGCCACCAGTGATCTCAGGGACAATGAGCAGTTCTTC. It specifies CATSDLRDNEQFF.

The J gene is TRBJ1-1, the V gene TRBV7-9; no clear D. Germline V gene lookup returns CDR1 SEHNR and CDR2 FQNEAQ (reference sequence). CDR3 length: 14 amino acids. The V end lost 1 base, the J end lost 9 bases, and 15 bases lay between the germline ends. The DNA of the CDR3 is TGTGCCAGCAGCTTAGGGTCGCGGACTGCCAAAGCTTTCTTT. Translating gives CASSLGSRTAKAFF. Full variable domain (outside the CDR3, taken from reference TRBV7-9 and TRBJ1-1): DTGVSQNPRHKITKRGQNVTFRCDPISEHNRLYWYRQTLGQGPEFLTYFQNEAQLEKSRLLSDRFSAERPKGSFSTLEIQRTEQGDSAMYLCASSLGSRTAKAFFGQGTRLTVV.

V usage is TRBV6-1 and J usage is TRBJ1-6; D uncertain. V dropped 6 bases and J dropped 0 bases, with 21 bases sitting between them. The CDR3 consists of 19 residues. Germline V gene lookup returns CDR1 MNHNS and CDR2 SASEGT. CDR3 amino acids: CASRRNPAVASSYNSPLHF. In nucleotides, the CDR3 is TGTGCCAGCAGGAGAAACCCCGCCGTAGCGAGCTCCTATAATTCACCCCTCCACTTT.

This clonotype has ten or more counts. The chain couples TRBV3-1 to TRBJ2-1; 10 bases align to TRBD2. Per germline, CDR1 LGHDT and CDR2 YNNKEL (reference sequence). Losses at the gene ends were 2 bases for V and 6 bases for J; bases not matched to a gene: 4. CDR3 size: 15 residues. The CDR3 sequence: CASSQSGRAVNEQFF. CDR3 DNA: TGTGCCAGCAGCCAAAGCGGGAGGGCGGTCAATGAGCAGTTCTTC.

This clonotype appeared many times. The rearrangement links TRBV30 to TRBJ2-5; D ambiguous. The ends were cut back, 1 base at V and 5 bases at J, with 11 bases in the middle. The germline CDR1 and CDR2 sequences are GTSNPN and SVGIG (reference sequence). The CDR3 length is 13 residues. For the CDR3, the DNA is TGTGCCTGGAGTGCTGCCCGTATCGAGACCCAGTACTTC. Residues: CAWSAARIETQYF.

This CDR3 reads CASRWTGGDYEQYF. Here the CDR3 DNA reads TGCGCCAGCAGGTGGACAGGGGGAGACTACGAGCAGTACTTC. This chain uses TRBV5-1 with TRBJ2-7; TRBD1 agrees at 10 bases. Germline V gives CDR1 SGHRS, CDR2 YFSETQ. The CDR3 has 14 residues. V was clipped by 5 bases and J by 3 bases; unmatched bases: 5.

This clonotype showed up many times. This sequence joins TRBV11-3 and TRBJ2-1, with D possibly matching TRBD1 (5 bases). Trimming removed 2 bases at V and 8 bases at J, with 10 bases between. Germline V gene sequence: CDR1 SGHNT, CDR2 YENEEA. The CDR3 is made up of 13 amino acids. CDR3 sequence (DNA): TGTGCCAGCAGCTTATCTTGGGGCGATGAGCAGTTCTTC. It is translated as CASSLSWGDEQFF.

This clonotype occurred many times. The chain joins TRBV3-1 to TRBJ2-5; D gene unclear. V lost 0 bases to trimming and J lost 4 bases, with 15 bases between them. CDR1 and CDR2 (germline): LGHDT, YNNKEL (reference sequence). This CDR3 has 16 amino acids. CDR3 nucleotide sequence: TGTGCCAGCAGCCAAGATAGGGCCGGGCTAGGAGAGACCCAGTACTTC. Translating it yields CASSQDRAGLGETQYF.

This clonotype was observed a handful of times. The CDR3 loop is CASSLVGLVSDEQFF. The CDR3 DNA sequence: TGTGCCAGCAGCTTAGTGGGACTAGTTTCCGATGAGCAGTTCTTC. The V call is TRBV7-2, the J call TRBJ2-1; 8 bases are a match to TRBD2. V trimming: 1 base; J trimming: 8 bases; junction bases outside the gene matches: 7. CDR1 is SGHTA and CDR2 is FQGNSA in the germline V gene. This CDR3 spans 15 amino acids.

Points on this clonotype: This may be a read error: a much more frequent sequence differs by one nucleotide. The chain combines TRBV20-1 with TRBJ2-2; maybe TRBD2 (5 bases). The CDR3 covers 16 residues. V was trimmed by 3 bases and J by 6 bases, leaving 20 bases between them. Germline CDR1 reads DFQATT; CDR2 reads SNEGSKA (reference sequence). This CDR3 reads CSASPSGLPGSGELFF. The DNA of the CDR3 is TGCAGTGCTAGTCCAAGCGGTCTTCCAGGCTCCGGGGAGCTGTTTTTT.

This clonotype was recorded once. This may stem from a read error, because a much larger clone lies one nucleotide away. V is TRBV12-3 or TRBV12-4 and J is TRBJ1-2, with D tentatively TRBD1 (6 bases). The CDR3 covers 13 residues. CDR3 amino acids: CAGSPGARYGYTF. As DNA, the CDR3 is TGTGCCGGCAGCCCAGGGGCCCGCTATGGCTACACCTTC.

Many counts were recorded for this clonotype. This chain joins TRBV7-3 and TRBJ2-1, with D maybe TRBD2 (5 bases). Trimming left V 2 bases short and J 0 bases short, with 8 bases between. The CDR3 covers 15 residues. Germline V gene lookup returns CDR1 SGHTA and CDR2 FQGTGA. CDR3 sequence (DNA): TGTGCCAGCAGCTTAGTAGCGAGCTCCTACAATGAGCAGTTCTTC. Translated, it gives CASSLVASSYNEQFF.